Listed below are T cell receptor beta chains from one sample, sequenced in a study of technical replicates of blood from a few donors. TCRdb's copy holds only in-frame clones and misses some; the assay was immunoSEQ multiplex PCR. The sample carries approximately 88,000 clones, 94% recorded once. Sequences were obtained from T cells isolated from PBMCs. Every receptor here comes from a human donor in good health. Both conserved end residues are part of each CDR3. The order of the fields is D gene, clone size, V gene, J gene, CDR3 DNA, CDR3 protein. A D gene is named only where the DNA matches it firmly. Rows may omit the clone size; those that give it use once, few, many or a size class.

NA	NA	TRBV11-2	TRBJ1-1	TGTGCCAGCGGAAGGATACAGGGTAGGAGCACTGAAGCTTTCTTT	CASGRIQGRSTEAFF
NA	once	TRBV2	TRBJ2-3	TGTGCCAGCACCACAGATGAACGAAGCACAGATACGCAGTATTTT	CASTTDERSTDTQYF
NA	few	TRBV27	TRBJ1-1	TGTGCCAGCACCGACACCCTGAACACTGAAGCTTTCTTT	CASTDTLNTEAFF
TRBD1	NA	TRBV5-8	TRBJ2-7	TGTGCCAGCAGCTTTGGTGGTTGGACAGGGCCTATTCCCTACGAGCAGTACTTC	CASSFGGWTGPIPYEQYF
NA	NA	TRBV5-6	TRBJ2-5	TGTGCCAGCAGCCCTATTGATCAAGAGACCCAGTACTTC	CASSPIDQETQYF
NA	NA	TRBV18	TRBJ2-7	TGTGCCAGCTCACCACCAGGCGGCTCCTACGAGCAGTACTTC	CASSPPGGSYEQYF
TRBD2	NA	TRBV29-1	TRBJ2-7	TGCAGCGCCGGACTAGACGAGCAGTACTTC	CSAGLDEQYF
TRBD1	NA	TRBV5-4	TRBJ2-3	TGTGCCAGCAGCTTACAGGGGGCGCAGACAGATACGCAGTATTTT	CASSLQGAQTDTQYF
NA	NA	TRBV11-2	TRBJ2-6	TGTGCCAGCAGCTTAGGGCCTGGGGCCAACGTCCTGACTTTC	CASSLGPGANVLTF
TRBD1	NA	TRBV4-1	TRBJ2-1	TGCGCCAGCAGCCGGGCAGACAGGGTGAATGAGCAGTTCTTC	CASSRADRVNEQFF
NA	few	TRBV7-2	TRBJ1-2	TGTGCCAGCAGCTTCGCGGGGGGATCATATGGCTACACCTTC	CASSFAGGSYGYTF